This T cell receptor (beta chain) was retrieved from a study of cytomegalovirus exposure and HLA in healthy donors. Study conclusions and caveats: Association with HLA alleles at 0.05 false discovery rate was found for around 17,000 TCR beta sequences in a later analysis. Trimming of TCR beta V- and J-genes showed a link, identified in a later analysis, to a missense DCLRE1C variant.

PCR was performed using 60 Vbeta and 13 Jbeta primers. Repertoires were generated with immunoSEQ multiplex PCR, while TCRdb's copy carries only in-frame clones and drops some. The sample includes about 190,000 clones, around 84% seen only once; the top ten take about 2.6%. Germline V CDR1 and CDR2: MNHEY, SVGAGI. This CDR3 region has 15 residues. Trimming took off 0 bases at V and 3 bases at J, with 12 bases between the two ends. With respect to this clone: The antigen remains undetermined.

The chain employs TRBV6-5 and TRBJ2-7; D is perhaps TRBD2 (6 bases). The TCR sequence derives from a woman aged 45-60 years in good health and CMV-seropositive. Sequences were obtained from PBMCs. Here the CDR3 reads CASSYSGGVRYEQYF. DNA for the CDR3: TGTGCCAGCAGTTACTCAGGCGGGGTGCGCTACGAGCAGTACTTC.